One sample yielded the 28 T cell receptor beta chains listed below, sequenced in a study of blood T cell repertoires in COVID-19. Using immunoSEQ multiplex PCR, the repertoire was profiled, and TCRdb retains in-frame clones only, with some absent. The data show hundreds of thousands of clones, with 85% to 90% seen just once and 2% to 2.5% held by the top ten. Sample: PBMCs or T cells enriched from blood (not recorded which). Every receptor here comes from a woman aged 18-30 years who had recovered from COVID-19.

CDR3 amino acids: CASNSGTGGSNYGYTF. Here the CDR3 DNA reads TGTGCCAGTAACTCCGGGACAGGGGGCTCTAACTATGGCTACACCTTC. V and J are TRBV19 and TRBJ1-2, with 12 nucleotides matching TRBD1. V dropped 7 bases and J dropped 0; count of bases not matched to a gene: 6. CDR3 length: 16 residues. Per the germline V gene, CDR1 is LNHDA and CDR2 is SQIVND (reference sequence).

The rearrangement joins TRBV27 to TRBJ1-4; D perhaps matches TRBD1 (6 bases). Germline V gives CDR1 MNHEY, CDR2 SMNVEV (reference sequence). The CDR3 length is 15 residues. The germline V and J ends were trimmed by 6 bases and 2 bases, with 13 bases remaining between them. The CDR3 DNA follows: TGTGCCAGCAGCCCGAGGGGGGGTACTAATGAAAAACTGTTTTTT. This codes for CASSPRGGTNEKLFF.

The chain carries TRBV3-1 (or the pseudogene TRBV3-2) and TRBJ2-7; TRBD2 matches at 12 bases. The CDR3 length is 15 residues. Germline V gene lookup returns CDR1 LGHDT and CDR2 YNNKEL (reference sequence). With 1 base clipped from V and 6 bases from J, the junction kept 4 bases outside the gene matches. This CDR3 reads CASSQGLAGGPEQYF. The DNA for the CDR3 is TGTGCCAGCAGCCAAGGCCTAGCGGGGGGGCCCGAGCAGTACTTC.

The gene calls are TRBV19 and TRBJ1-6; no clear D gene. Between the trimmed V and J ends, which lost 0 bases and 7 bases, there was a span of 4 bases. This CDR3 spans 13 amino acids. Per germline, CDR1 LNHDA and CDR2 SQIVND (reference sequence). CDR3 bases: TGTGCCAGTAGTATAGAGGCCAATTCACCCCTCCACTTT. As protein: CASSIEANSPLHF. Together with reference TRBV19 and TRBJ1-6, the CDR3 gives the full variable domain: DGGITQSPKYLFRKEGQNVTLSCEQNLNHDAMYWYRQDPGQGLRLIYYSQIVNDFQKGDIAEGYSVSREKKESFPLTVTSAQKNPTAFYLCASSIEANSPLHFGNGTRLTVT.

This chain connects TRBV13 to TRBJ2-3, with 9 bases identical to TRBD2. Germline V gives CDR1 PRHDT, CDR2 FYEKMQ (reference sequence). After removal of 5 bases from V and 4 bases from J, the junction contained 7 bases not matched to a gene. CDR3 length equals 15 residues. The CDR3 loop is CASSQPSGASDTQYF. CDR3 nucleotide sequence: TGTGCCAGCAGCCAACCTAGCGGGGCATCAGATACGCAGTATTTT.

This sequence joins TRBV19 and TRBJ1-2; D possibly corresponds to TRBD1 (6 bases). Germline lookup yields CDR1 LNHDA and CDR2 SQIVND (reference sequence). Trimming removed 6 bases at V and 4 bases at J, with 12 bases between. The CDR3 runs to 13 residues. The CDR3 DNA is TGTGCCAGTAGAAACAGGGAGGGCTATGGCTACACCTTC. Translating it yields CASRNREGYGYTF.

This clone showed up just once. J is TRBJ1-6 and V is TRBV10-3, with TRBD1 identical over 7 bases. There are 15 residues in the CDR3. The junction had 6 bases not matched to a gene; V was cut back by 3 bases and J by 7 bases. Looked up from germline, CDR1 is ENHRY and CDR2 is SYGVKD. CDR3 residues: CAISDRDSRNSPLHF. CDR3 nucleotides: TGTGCCATCAGTGATCGGGACAGCAGAAATTCACCCCTCCACTTT.

The CDR3 bases are TGTGCCAGCAGCTTCTTCCAGGGAAGAGGTGAAGCTTTCTTT. It encodes CASSFFQGRGEAFF. The rearrangement uses TRBV7-9 and TRBJ1-1; D possibly corresponds to TRBD1 (5 bases). Germline V gives CDR1 SEHNR, CDR2 FQNEAQ (reference sequence). V was pared by 3 bases and J by 7 bases, with 15 bases between. The CDR3 has 14 amino acids. Using reference TRBV7-9 and TRBJ1-1 for the parts outside the CDR3, the full variable domain is DTGVSQNPRHKITKRGQNVTFRCDPISEHNRLYWYRQTLGQGPEFLTYFQNEAQLEKSRLLSDRFSAERPKGSFSTLEIQRTEQGDSAMYLCASSFFQGRGEAFFGQGTRLTVV.

This clone was seen a single time. V is TRBV2 and J is TRBJ2-7; 8 bases align to TRBD1. Looked up from germline, CDR1 is SNHLY and CDR2 is FYNNEI. The CDR3 contains 14 residues. Trimming cost V 8 bases and J 4 bases; bases outside gene matches: 10. This chain's CDR3 is CASRTGQGGYEQYF. CDR3 in DNA: TGTGCCAGCCGTACTGGACAGGGTGGGTACGAGCAGTACTTC.

The chain is built from TRBV4-2 and TRBJ2-5, with 16 bases aligning to TRBD2. There are 17 residues in the CDR3. V was pared by 4 bases and J by 4 bases, with 6 bases of the junction left unmatched. Germline-derived CDR1 and CDR2 are LGHNA and YNFKEQ. The CDR3 spells CASSPGTSGGAGETQYF. The DNA for the CDR3 is TGTGCCAGCAGCCCCGGGACTAGCGGGGGGGCCGGAGAGACCCAGTACTTC.

The chain carries TRBV2 and TRBJ1-1; 10 bases map to TRBD1. Germline CDR1 SNHLY, CDR2 FYNNEI. The V gene end was trimmed by 8 bases and the J gene end by 11 bases; junction bases not matched to a gene: 8. The CDR3 runs 12 residues. CDR3 region: CASDRQGARAFF. The CDR3 nucleotides read TGTGCCAGCGATCGACAGGGGGCGCGGGCTTTCTTT.

The chain combines TRBV9 with TRBJ2-7; maybe TRBD2 (6 bases). The germline gives CDR1 SGDLS, CDR2 YYNGEE. The ends were cut back, 3 bases at V and 2 bases at J, with 12 bases in the middle. This CDR3 comprises 14 residues. The CDR3 here is CASSAEGTPYEQYF. The DNA for the CDR3 is TGTGCCAGCAGCGCGGAGGGGACCCCCTACGAGCAGTACTTC.

The chain joins TRBV7-6 to TRBJ1-2; 8 bases map to TRBD1. CDR3 size: 15 residues. Looked up from germline, CDR1 is SGHVS and CDR2 is FNYEAQ. J gave up 4 bases and V 1 base, and 5 bases lay outside the gene matches. DNA for the CDR3: TGTGCCAGCAGCTTAGACCAGGGGGCAAGCTATGGCTACACCTTC. Translated: CASSLDQGASYGYTF.

The chain has TRBV3-1 (or the pseudogene TRBV3-2) and TRBJ2-1, with D possibly matching TRBD2 (7 bases). V lost 4 bases to trimming and J lost 0 bases, with 16 bases between them. Germline values: CDR1 LGHDT, CDR2 YNNKEL (reference sequence). The CDR3 extends over 17 amino acids. In DNA form, the CDR3 reads TGTGCCAGCAGCCCCCGCCGGGGGGCAAGCTCCTACAATGAGCAGTTCTTC. As protein: CASSPRRGASSYNEQFF.

The CDR3: CATSDLQAGALSTDTQYF. The CDR3 DNA reads TGTGCCACCAGTGATTTGCAGGCGGGGGCCTTGAGCACAGATACGCAGTATTTT. This chain connects TRBV24-1 to TRBJ2-3; TRBD2 is a possible D gene (7 bases). There are 18 residues in the CDR3. Germline V gene sequence: CDR1 KGHDR, CDR2 SFDVKD. V was clipped by 0 bases and J by 0 bases, with 15 bases between them.

The chain recombines TRBV28 with TRBJ1-1; D is perhaps TRBD1 (5 bases). Germline lookup yields CDR1 MDHEN and CDR2 SYDVKM. The CDR3 loop spans 17 amino acids. The V end lost 5 bases, the J end lost 0 bases, and 19 bases lay between the germline ends. The CDR3 region is CASSAGWGVGMNTEAFF. The CDR3, as DNA: TGTGCCAGCAGTGCCGGATGGGGGGTAGGGATGAACACTGAAGCTTTCTTT.

The chain employs TRBV27 and TRBJ1-1, with 8 bases identical to TRBD1. V dropped 3 bases and J dropped 4; count of bases not matched to a gene: 13. CDR3 length: 17 residues. Germline loops: CDR1 MNHEY, CDR2 SMNVEV (reference sequence). As DNA, the CDR3 is TGTGCCAGCAGTTTCACATGGACAGGGACGGTACCCACTGAAGCTTTCTTT. This translates into CASSFTWTGTVPTEAFF.

In this sample, this clone turned up a few times. The V and J genes are TRBV4-1 and TRBJ1-1, with a possible D match to TRBD1 (5 bases). Germline V gene lookup returns CDR1 MGHRA and CDR2 YSYEKL. The CDR3 loop spans 15 amino acids. The V gene lost 4 bases and the J gene lost 0 bases, with 12 bases spanning the gap. This CDR3 is CASSLKGQLNTEAFF. The DNA of the CDR3 is TGCGCCAGCAGCCTAAAGGGGCAGTTGAACACTGAAGCTTTCTTT.

This chain links TRBV28 with TRBJ2-1; possible D gene TRBD1, 5 bases. V shed 6 bases and J shed 4 bases, with 16 bases lying between them. This CDR3 has 15 residues. Germline assignment: CDR1 MDHEN and CDR2 SYDVKM. CDR3 sequence: CASRSGPGEYNEQFF. CDR3 sequence (DNA): TGTGCCAGCAGGTCAGGGCCGGGTGAATACAATGAGCAGTTCTTC.

The chain links TRBV11-3 to TRBJ2-5, with 7 bases that match TRBD2. V was pared by 5 bases and J by 5 bases, with 8 bases of the junction left unmatched. The CDR3 has 14 amino acids. Per the germline V gene, CDR1 is SGHNT and CDR2 is YENEEA. CDR3 bases: TGTGCCAGCAGCCCAAGCGGGGCCCGGGAGACCCAGTACTTC. It is translated as CASSPSGARETQYF.

This clone occurred once. The rearrangement joins TRBV18 to TRBJ1-6, with TRBD1 matching 7 bases. Germline values: CDR1 KGHSH, CDR2 LQKENI. V gave up 6 bases and J gave up 8 bases; unmatched junction bases: 10. CDR3 length: 15 amino acids. The CDR3: CASSPAGGADSPLHF. CDR3 in DNA: TGTGCCAGCTCGCCTGCAGGGGGAGCTGATTCACCCCTCCACTTT.

This clone was seen once. V gene TRBV3-1 (or the pseudogene TRBV3-2) combines with J gene TRBJ1-4, with a possible D match to TRBD1 (5 bases). Germline V gene lookup returns CDR1 LGHDT and CDR2 YNNKEL (reference sequence). This CDR3 is built from 13 residues. Trimming cost V 3 bases and J 8 bases, with 10 bases left between them. The CDR3 here is CASSHPKGEKLFF. The CDR3 DNA sequence: TGTGCCAGCAGCCATCCTAAGGGGGAAAAACTGTTTTTT.

The V gene is TRBV28, the J gene TRBJ1-3; no definite D call. Germline CDR1 is MDHEN and CDR2 is SYDVKM. Between the trimmed V and J ends, which lost 4 bases and 0 bases, there was a span of 10 bases. The CDR3 consists of 15 residues. CDR3 region: CASSSLAISGNTIYF. DNA of the CDR3: TGTGCCAGCAGTTCCTTAGCCATCTCTGGAAACACCATATATTTT.

V is TRBV3-1 (or the pseudogene TRBV3-2) and J is TRBJ2-5, with TRBD2 matching 14 bases. Germline values: CDR1 LGHDT, CDR2 YNNKEL (reference sequence). This CDR3 is built from 17 residues. With V trimmed by 4 bases and J by 7 bases, 11 bases remained unmatched. This CDR3 is CASSPNSGLAGDGTQYF. For the CDR3, the DNA is TGTGCCAGCAGCCCTAACTCGGGACTAGCGGGGGATGGGACCCAGTACTTC.

The chain is built from TRBV11-2 and TRBJ2-5; 13 nucleotides line up with TRBD2. The germline CDR1 and CDR2 sequences are SGHAT and FQNNGV. Unmatched junction bases numbered 1, after V lost 3 bases and J lost 3 bases. The CDR3 sequence is 15 residues long. This CDR3 reads CASSFGLAGEETQYF. The CDR3, as DNA: TGTGCCAGCAGCTTTGGACTAGCGGGAGAAGAGACCCAGTACTTC.

The chain combines TRBV12-3 or TRBV12-4 with TRBJ1-2, with D unclear. V was cut by 5 bases and J by 7 bases, with 11 bases left in between. The CDR3 is 12 amino acids. In DNA form, the CDR3 reads TGTGCCAGCAGTCCGGGGTTCGGTGGCTACACCTTC. This encodes CASSPGFGGYTF.

In DNA, the CDR3 is TGTGCCAGCAGCCCGGGGACTGGGATGCGCGAGCAGTACTTC. It codes for CASSPGTGMREQYF. This chain links TRBV5-6 with TRBJ2-7, with a weak D call TRBD2 (6 bases). Per the germline V gene, CDR1 is SGHDT and CDR2 is YYEEEE. There are 14 residues in the CDR3. V was clipped by 4 bases and J by 6 bases, with 17 bases between them.

The CDR3 spells CATSRGRDRGIYTF. The CDR3 region has the DNA TGTGCCACCAGCAGAGGGAGGGACAGGGGCATATACACCTTC. This chain links TRBV15 with TRBJ1-2; 10 bases fit TRBD1. CDR1 LNHNV and CDR2 YYDKDF come from the germline V gene (reference sequence). CDR3 length: 14 amino acids. V shed 1 base, J shed 11 bases, and the junction held 7 bases outside the gene matches.